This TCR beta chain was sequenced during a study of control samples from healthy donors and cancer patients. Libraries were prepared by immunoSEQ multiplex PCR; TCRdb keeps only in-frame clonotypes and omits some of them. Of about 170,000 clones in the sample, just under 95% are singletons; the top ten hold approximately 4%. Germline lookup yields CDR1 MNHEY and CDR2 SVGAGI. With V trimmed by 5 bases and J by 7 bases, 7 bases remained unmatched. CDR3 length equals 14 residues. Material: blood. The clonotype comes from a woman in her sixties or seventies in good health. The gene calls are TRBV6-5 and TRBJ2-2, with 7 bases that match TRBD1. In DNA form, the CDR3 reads TGTGCCAGCAGTACCGCAGGGGGTGTCGGGGAGCTGTTTTTT. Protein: CASSTAGGVGELFF.